Below are 15 T cell receptor beta chains sequenced from a single sample in a study of T-cell reconstitution after alpha-beta-depleted transplantation in children. Preparing the TCRbeta library involved the use of unique molecular identifiers. TCRdb itself ran the PCR reads through MiXCR, one entry per CDR3 protein. The data show fewer than 550,000 distinct CDR3 sequences, under 20% seen once. Sequences were derived from PBMCs, mostly from graft donor cells, sampled 360 days after TCRalphabeta/CD19-depleted stem cell transplant. Every receptor here comes from a boy younger than two who had a stem cell transplant for Wiskott-Aldrich syndrome, so the T cells may come from the graft donor.

By share, this clonotype counts as medium-sized (0.01 to 0.1%). The genes are TRBV4-2 and TRBJ1-1; D is unclear. The CDR3 extends over 15 amino acids. In germline, CDR1 is LGHNA, CDR2 YNFKEQ. Trimming left V 1 base short and J 3 bases short, with 12 bases between. CDR3 protein: CASSQAARLDTEAFF. The DNA of the CDR3 is TGTGCCAGCAGCCAAGCTGCCAGACTAGACACTGAAGCTTTCTTT.

There are a few counts of this clonotype. The chain recombines TRBV5-1 with TRBJ2-2, with 8 bases identical to TRBD2. This CDR3 region has 18 residues. The germline gives CDR1 SGHRS, CDR2 YFSETQ. Trimming took 0 bases from V and 6 from J; bases not matched to a gene: 13. The CDR3 is CASSLAKMGLVLSGELFF. In DNA, the CDR3 is TGCGCCAGCAGCTTGGCAAAAATGGGACTAGTACTGTCCGGGGAGCTGTTTTTT. The full variable domain, with the rest looked up from reference TRBV5-1 and TRBJ2-2, is KAGVTQTPRYLIKTRGQQVTLSCSPISGHRSVSWYQQTPGQGLQFLFEYFSETQRNKGNFPGRFSGRQFSNSRSEMNVSTLELGDSALYLCASSLAKMGLVLSGELFFGEGSRLTVL.

The chain links TRBV19 to TRBJ2-1; a weak D match, TRBD2 (5 bases). CDR3 size: 12 residues. Germline V lookup: CDR1 LNHDA, CDR2 SQIVND (reference sequence). V lost 1 base, J lost 9 bases, and 7 bases lay in between. Here the CDR3 reads CASSIGAAEQFF. Written as DNA, the CDR3 is TGTGCCAGTAGTATAGGAGCGGCTGAGCAGTTCTTC.

J is TRBJ2-2 and V is TRBV5-5, with D hard to call. The CDR3 length is 16 residues. Germline V lookup: CDR1 SGHKS, CDR2 YYEKEE (reference sequence). V lost 2 bases, J lost 0 bases, and 11 bases lay in between. CDR3 nucleotide sequence: TGTGCCAGCAGCTTCTATCCCCGCGCGAACACCGGGGAGCTGTTTTTT. Its translation is CASSFYPRANTGELFF.

This sequence joins TRBV12-3 or TRBV12-4 and TRBJ1-1; tentatively, D is TRBD1 (5 bases). Trimming took off 7 bases at V and 0 bases at J, with 15 bases between the two ends. The CDR3 spans 15 residues. The CDR3 loop reads CASTPNRNLNTEAFF. CDR3 DNA: TGTGCCAGCACACCGAACAGGAACTTGAACACTGAAGCTTTCTTT.

This chain joins TRBV2 and TRBJ1-4; D is ambiguous. V gave up 3 bases and J gave up 11 bases, with 10 bases separating them. Germline CDR1 is SNHLY and CDR2 is FYNNEI. The CDR3 is made up of 12 amino acids. Written as DNA, the CDR3 is TGTGCCAGCAGTGACCTGGGTGGGAAACTGTTTTTT. Its protein product is CASSDLGGKLFF.

This clonotype was seen a few times. This chain's CDR3 is CATGLGLQETQYF. The CDR3 DNA follows: TGTGCCACCGGACTAGGCCTCCAAGAGACCCAGTACTTC. V usage is TRBV10-3 and J usage is TRBJ2-5; 7 bases align to TRBD2. The CDR3 is 13 residues long. Germline V lookup: CDR1 ENHRY, CDR2 SYGVKD. V gave up 10 bases and J gave up 1 base; unmatched junction bases: 6.

V and J are TRBV11-2 and TRBJ2-2; 7 positions match TRBD2. The CDR3 consists of 16 residues. Germline values: CDR1 SGHAT, CDR2 FQNNGV. V dropped 1 base and J dropped 4; count of bases not matched to a gene: 6. The CDR3 region has the DNA TGTGCCAGCAGCTTAGTTCCGACTAGCCTCACCGGGGAGCTGTTTTTT. The encoded protein is CASSLVPTSLTGELFF.

J is TRBJ1-1 and V is TRBV7-2; D might be TRBD1 (5 bases). The CDR3 is made up of 16 amino acids. CDR1 and CDR2 (germline): SGHTA, FQGNSA. V dropped 0 bases and J dropped 4 bases, with 15 bases sitting between them. Here the CDR3 reads CASSLAPPRACTEAFF. CDR3 coding DNA: TGTGCCAGCAGCTTAGCGCCTCCCAGGGCTTGCACTGAAGCTTTCTTT.

The genes are TRBV11-2 and TRBJ2-3; 8 nucleotides agree with TRBD1. Trimming cost V 4 bases and J 7 bases; bases outside gene matches: 7. Germline V CDR1 and CDR2: SGHAT, FQNNGV. This CDR3 spans 14 amino acids. DNA for the CDR3: TGTGCCAGCAGCTCCAGGACAGGGCGAAATACGCAGTATTTT. Protein sequence: CASSSRTGRNTQYF.

The chain is built from TRBV6-1 and TRBJ2-1, with TRBD2 matching over 14 bases. Germline trimming cut 7 bases from V and 7 bases from J; bases unmatched to any gene: 6. Germline V gene lookup returns CDR1 MNHNS and CDR2 SASEGT. CDR3 length equals 15 residues. CDR3 sequence reads: CASIRTSGRTNEQFF. The CDR3 nucleotides are TGTGCCAGCATCAGGACTAGCGGGAGGACTAATGAGCAGTTCTTC.

This clonotype was picked up a small number of times. CDR3 nucleotides: TGTGCCATCATCAACGGTACGGCAAACTATGGCTACACCTTC. Its protein product is CAIINGTANYGYTF. The V and J genes are TRBV10-3 and TRBJ1-2; the D is unclear. CDR1 and CDR2 (germline): ENHRY, SYGVKD. The germline V and J ends were trimmed by 7 bases and 2 bases, with 14 bases remaining between them. The CDR3 runs to 14 residues.

Only a few counts were recorded for this clonotype. This sequence joins TRBV2 and TRBJ2-3, with D possibly TRBD1 on 6 matching bases. In germline, CDR1 is SNHLY, CDR2 FYNNEI. The CDR3 contains 14 residues. V gave up 4 bases and J gave up 1 base, with 9 bases separating them. CDR3 nucleotide sequence: TGTGCCAGCAGTGGTGCAGGGGGCACAGATACGCAGTATTTT. Its translation: CASSGAGGTDTQYF.

In its sample, this clonotype was seen a few times. This chain uses TRBV20-1 with TRBJ1-5; D unclear. Deletions cut 3 bases from V and 7 bases from J, with 10 bases between. The CDR3 contains 12 residues. The V gene's germline CDR1 is DFQATT and CDR2 SNEGSKA (reference sequence). The CDR3 sequence: CSASPGGQPQHF. CDR3 bases: TGCAGTGCTAGCCCAGGAGGCCAGCCCCAGCATTTT.

The gene calls are TRBV24-1 and TRBJ2-7; no clear D. V gave up 2 bases and J gave up 3 bases, with 7 bases separating them. The CDR3 loop spans 13 amino acids. In germline, CDR1 is KGHDR, CDR2 SFDVKD. This chain's CDR3 is CATSDYDGYEQYF. In nucleotides, the CDR3 is TGTGCCACCAGTGATTACGACGGCTACGAGCAGTACTTC.